This T cell receptor (beta chain) comes out of a study of shared clonotypes between healthy human individuals. Looking at the study overall: The plates for each donor numbered three CD4 naive, three CD4 memory, two CD8 naive and one CD8 memory. General study results and limits: Among the subsets, naive ones generally showed larger estimated richness than memory ones.

The CDR3 covers 14 residues. Germline lookup yields CDR1 MNHNS and CDR2 SASEGT. Deletions cut 5 bases from V and 4 bases from J, with 14 bases between. Regarding this clone: The antigen is undetermined.

As originally analysed: Sequence data from immunoSEQ were junction-only and lacked quality scores; consequently, filtering differed. Profiling relied on immunoSEQ multiplex PCR, and the TCRdb table lists in-frame clones only, not all of them. The DNA gave D and trimming, while V, J and clone size come from that table. The table shows roughly 810,000 clones, with roughly 96% occurring only once. Naive CD8 isolation took CD45RO-negative cells positively selected for CCR7 and excluded terminally differentiated effector memory CD45RA+ cells. This TCR derives from a man aged 25-40 years in good health. Specimen: naive CD8+ T cells sorted from blood. The genes are TRBV6-1 and TRBJ2-5; D is undetermined. DNA of the CDR3: TGTGCCAGCAGTCCTCGAGCAAGCCGAGAGACCCAGTACTTC. The encoded protein is CASSPRASRETQYF.